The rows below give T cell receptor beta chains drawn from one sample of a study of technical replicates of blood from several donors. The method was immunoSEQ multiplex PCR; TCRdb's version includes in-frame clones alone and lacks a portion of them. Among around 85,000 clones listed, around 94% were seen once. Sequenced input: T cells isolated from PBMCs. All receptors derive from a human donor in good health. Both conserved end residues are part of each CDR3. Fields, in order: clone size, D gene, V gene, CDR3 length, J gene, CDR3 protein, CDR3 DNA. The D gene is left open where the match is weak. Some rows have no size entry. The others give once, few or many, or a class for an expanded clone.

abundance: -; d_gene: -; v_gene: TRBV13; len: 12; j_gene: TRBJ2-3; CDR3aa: CASSLTRDTQYF; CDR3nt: TGTGCCAGCAGCTTAACAAGAGATACGCAGTATTTT
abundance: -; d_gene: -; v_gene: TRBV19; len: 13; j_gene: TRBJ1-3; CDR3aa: CASSPSAGNTIYF; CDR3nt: TGTGCCAGTAGTCCCTCCGCTGGAAACACCATATATTTT
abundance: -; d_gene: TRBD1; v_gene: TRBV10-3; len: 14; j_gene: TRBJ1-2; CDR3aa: CAISGPDRGYGYTF; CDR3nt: TGTGCCATCAGTGGACCGGACAGGGGATATGGCTACACCTTC
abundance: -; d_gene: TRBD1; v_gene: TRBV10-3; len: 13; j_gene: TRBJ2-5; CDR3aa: CAISLTGEETQYF; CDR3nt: TGTGCCATCAGTTTGACAGGGGAAGAGACCCAGTACTTC
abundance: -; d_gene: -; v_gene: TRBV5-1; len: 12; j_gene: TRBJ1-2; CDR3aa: CASTTANAGYTF; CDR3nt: TGCGCCAGCACGACTGCTAATGCTGGCTACACCTTC
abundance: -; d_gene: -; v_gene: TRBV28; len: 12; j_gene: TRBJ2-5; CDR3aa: CASSLDRGGRYF; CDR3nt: TGTGCCAGCAGTTTAGACCGGGGTGGACGATACTTC
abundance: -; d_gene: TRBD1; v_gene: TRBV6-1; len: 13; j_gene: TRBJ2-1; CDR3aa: CASSGQGKREQFF; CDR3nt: TGTGCCAGCAGTGGACAGGGGAAAAGGGAGCAGTTCTTC
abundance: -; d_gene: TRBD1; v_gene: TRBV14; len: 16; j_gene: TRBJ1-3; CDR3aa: CASSQTLRGLGNTIYF; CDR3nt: TGTGCCAGCAGCCAAACTCTAAGGGGGCTGGGAAACACCATATATTTT
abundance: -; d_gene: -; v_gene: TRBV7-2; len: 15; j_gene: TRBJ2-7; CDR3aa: CASSLGQGPAYEQYF; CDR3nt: TGTGCCAGCAGCTTAGGGCAGGGTCCCGCCTACGAGCAGTACTTC
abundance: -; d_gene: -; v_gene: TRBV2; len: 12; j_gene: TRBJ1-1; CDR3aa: CASSGASTEAFF; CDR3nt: TGTGCCAGCTCAGGGGCCAGCACTGAAGCTTTCTTT
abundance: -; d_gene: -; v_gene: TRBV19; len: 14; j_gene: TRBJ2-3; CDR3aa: CASSPRTSTDTQYF; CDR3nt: TGTGCCAGTAGTCCTCGGACTAGCACAGATACGCAGTATTTT
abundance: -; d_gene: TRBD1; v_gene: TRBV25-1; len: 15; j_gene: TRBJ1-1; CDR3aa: CASSGSWTGRTEAFF; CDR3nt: TGTGCCAGCAGTGGTTCCTGGACAGGGAGGACTGAAGCTTTCTTT
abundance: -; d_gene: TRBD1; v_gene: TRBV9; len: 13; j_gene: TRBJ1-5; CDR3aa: CASSTGTDQPQHF; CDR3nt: TGTGCCAGCAGCACAGGGACAGACCAGCCCCAGCATTTT
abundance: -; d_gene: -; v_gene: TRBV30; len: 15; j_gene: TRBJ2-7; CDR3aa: CAWSATPGEPYEQYF; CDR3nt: TGTGCCTGGAGTGCCACACCGGGGGAACCCTACGAGCAGTACTTC
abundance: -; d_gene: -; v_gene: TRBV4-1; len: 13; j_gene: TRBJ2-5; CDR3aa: CASSHGGRETQYF; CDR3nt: TGCGCCAGCAGCCACGGGGGGCGGGAGACCCAGTACTTC
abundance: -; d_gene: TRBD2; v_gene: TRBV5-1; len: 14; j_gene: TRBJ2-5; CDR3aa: CASSDPSGGETQYF; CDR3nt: TGCGCCAGCAGCGATCCTAGCGGGGGTGAGACCCAGTACTTC
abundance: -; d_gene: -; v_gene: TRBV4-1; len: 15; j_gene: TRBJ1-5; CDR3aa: CASSQDPRDDQPQHF; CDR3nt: TGCGCCAGCAGCCAAGATCCACGGGATGATCAGCCCCAGCATTTT
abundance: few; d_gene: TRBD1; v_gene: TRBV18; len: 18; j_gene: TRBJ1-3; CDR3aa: CASSPPGQGAETGNTIYF; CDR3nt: TGTGCCAGCTCACCACCGGGACAGGGGGCTGAAACTGGAAACACCATATATTTT
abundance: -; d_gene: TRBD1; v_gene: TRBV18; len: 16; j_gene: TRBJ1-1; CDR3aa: CASSPSRGQMNTEAFF; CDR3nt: TGTGCCAGCTCACCATCGAGGGGGCAAATGAACACTGAAGCTTTCTTT
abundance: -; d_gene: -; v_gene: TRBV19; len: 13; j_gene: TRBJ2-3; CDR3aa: CASSIRTPDTQYF; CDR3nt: TGTGCCAGTAGTATACGGACACCAGATACGCAGTATTTT
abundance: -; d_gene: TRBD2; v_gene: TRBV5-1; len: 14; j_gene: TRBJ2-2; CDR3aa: CASRGLAPTGELFF; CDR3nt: TGCGCCAGCAGGGGACTAGCGCCCACCGGGGAGCTGTTTTTT
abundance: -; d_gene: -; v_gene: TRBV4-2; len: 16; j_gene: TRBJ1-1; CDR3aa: CASSQEPGPKNTEAFF; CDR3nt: TGTGCCAGCAGCCAAGAGCCAGGGCCTAAGAACACTGAAGCTTTCTTT
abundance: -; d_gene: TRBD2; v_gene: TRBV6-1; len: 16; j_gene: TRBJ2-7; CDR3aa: CASSEAGTSGNYEQYF; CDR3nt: TGTGCCAGCAGTGAAGCGGGGACTAGCGGGAACTACGAGCAGTACTTC
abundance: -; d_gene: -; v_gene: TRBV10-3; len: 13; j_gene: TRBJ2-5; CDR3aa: CAISGSGRETQYF; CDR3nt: TGTGCCATCAGTGGGTCGGGGCGGGAGACCCAGTACTTC
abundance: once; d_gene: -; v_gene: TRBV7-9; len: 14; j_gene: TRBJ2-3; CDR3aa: CASSPERGTDTQYF; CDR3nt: TGTGCCAGCAGCCCCGAGCGCGGCACAGATACGCAGTATTTT
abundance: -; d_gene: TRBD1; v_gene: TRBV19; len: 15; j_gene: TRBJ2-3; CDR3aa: CASSVGQGITDTQYF; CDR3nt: TGTGCCAGTAGTGTCGGACAGGGGATAACAGATACGCAGTATTTT